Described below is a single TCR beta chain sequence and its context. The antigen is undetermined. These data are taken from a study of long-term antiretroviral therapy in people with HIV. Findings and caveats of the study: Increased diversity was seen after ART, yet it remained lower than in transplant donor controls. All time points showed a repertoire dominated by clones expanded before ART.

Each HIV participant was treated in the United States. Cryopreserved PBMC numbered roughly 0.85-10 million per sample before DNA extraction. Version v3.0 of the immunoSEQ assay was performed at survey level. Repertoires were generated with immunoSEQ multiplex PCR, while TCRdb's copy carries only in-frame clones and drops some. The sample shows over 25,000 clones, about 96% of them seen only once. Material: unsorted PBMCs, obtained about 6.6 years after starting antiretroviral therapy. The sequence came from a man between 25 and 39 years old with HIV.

This chain's CDR3 is CASSNIVGSPLHF. CDR3 in DNA: TGTGCCAGCAGCAACATTGTGGGTTCACCCCTCCACTTT. The chain has TRBV9 and TRBJ1-6; D unresolved. The ends were cut back, 4 bases at V and 9 bases at J, with 11 bases in the middle. Germline loops: CDR1 SGDLS, CDR2 YYNGEE. The CDR3 runs to 13 residues.